One T cell receptor beta chain is described in this entry. Its antigen is as yet unknown. Each of the donors was a healthy bone marrow donor. The data were taken from a study of cytomegalovirus exposure and HLA in healthy donors. The CDR3 runs 17 residues. Germline CDR1 reads SGHNT; CDR2 reads YYREEE (reference sequence). Germline trimming cut 6 bases from V and 1 base from J; bases unmatched to any gene: 7. PCR amplification relied on 60 Vbeta primers (plus 13 Jbeta primers). Clones were read by immunoSEQ multiplex PCR, and TCRdb kept only the in-frame ones, dropping some. The table has some 130,000 clones, more than 75% seen once; the top ten hold approximately 1.4%. Study-wide points: Previously analyzed data showed that most TCR beta V segments were productive at a frequency of about 87% or about 30%.

The sequenced material came from PBMCs. J is TRBJ2-1 and V is TRBV5-4; 13 positions match TRBD2. The source is a female donor in good health and CMV-seronegative. The CDR3 DNA reads TGTGCCAGCACCGCGGGACTAGCGGGATTATCCTACAATGAGCAGTTCTTC. This gives the protein CASTAGLAGLSYNEQFF.